The T cell receptor (beta chain) under discussion was sequenced for a study of blood T cell repertoires in COVID-19 (dated by TCRdb to between 2020 and 2021). Concerning the study at large: Collaborator samples came from the United States, Italy and Spain and covered acute and convalescent phases of COVID-19. The material from the prospective study consisted of cDNA or gDNA derived from T cells, B-cell-depleted T cells, or PBMCs. Deeply sampled blood TCRbeta repertoires from subjects exposed to, actively infected with, or recovered from COVID-19 were included in the dataset. A freely available public database, intended as a resource for researchers studying the immune response to SARS-CoV-2, is where the repertoires were released. Samples were obtained from the ongoing ImmuneRACE study (first 160 participants) and from 950 to 1,500 subjects provided by 6 global collaborators. Nearly every sample came with metadata listing a de-identified subject ID, COVID-19 status, age in years and sex. Where available, HLA class I and class II types were taken from metadata supplied by the sample provider and were not determined by assay-based typing. Here is what the overall study found, with its caveats: How much clinical and demographic metadata was included differed by source and by participant, and the metadata was provided uncurated.

This clone was counted many times. The antigen it binds to is not known. Base qualities were left out, and no much larger clone turns up one base away. This same CDR3 is encoded by further DNA sequences in the sample. TCRbeta CDR3 regions were amplified from genomic DNA using the immunoSEQ Assay, a bias-controlled multiplex PCR. Per the original workflow: The number of nucleated cells in each sample was estimated from the amplification of reference gene primers within the assay. To quantify the absolute abundance of each unique TCRbeta CDR3 rearrangement, sequence reads were collapsed and filtered. For each sample, productive Simpson clonality was calculated by taking the square root of Simpson's diversity index across productive rearrangements. This is the immuneACCESS table as TCRdb keeps it, with only in-frame sequences that have V and J called. A part of the clones is gone; compared with another copy, unresolved V genes explain less than half, and the rest is unexplained. V and J calls and clone size are given by that table; D and trimming were obtained from the DNA. Across this sample there are a few hundred thousand clones, with approximately 89% seen only once. The ten largest make up 1.5% to 2% of the sample.

Via the germline V gene, CDR1 is SGHRS and CDR2 YFSETQ. V ends up 0 bases short and J 7 bases short, with an unmatched junction base count of 0. Spanning cysteine to phenylalanine, the CDR3 consists of 13 amino acids. The read is trimmed to its CDR3 DNA, 39 bases read in frame from base 1. In Seattle, one collaborating source enrolled patients while the infection was active and tracked those patients longitudinally over the course of disease. The collaborating institutions used their own protocols to collect whole blood in K2EDTA tubes. For TCRbeta analysis, collaborators shipped samples in one of three forms: frozen whole blood, isolated PBMCs, or DNA extracted from either of those sample types.

Recombination linked TRBV5-1 to TRBJ2-1; TRBD1 lines up with 8 middle nucleotides. The sequence was collected from a woman in her 30s with COVID-19, enrolled during active disease. Sequencing was performed on peripheral blood. The CDR3 in this case is CASSLDRGNEQFF. The sequence in DNA is TGCGCCAGCAGCTTGGACAGGGGGAATGAGCAGTTCTTC. The entire variable domain, with the stretches around the CDR3 drawn from the reference TRBV5-1 and TRBJ2-1 proteins, is KAGVTQTPRYLIKTRGQQVTLSCSPISGHRSVSWYQQTPGQGLQFLFEYFSETQRNKGNFPGRFSGRQFSNSRSEMNVSTLELGDSALYLCASSLDRGNEQFFGPGTRLTVL.